The 5 T cell receptor beta chains in this list originate from one sample, sequenced in a study of chemoradiotherapy in HPV16-positive cancers. Some clones are missing from TCRdb's copy, which holds only in-frame ones; the method was immunoSEQ multiplex PCR. The sample has approximately 12,000 clones; about two thirds are singletons. Sample collection occurred from a patient who underwent chemoradiotherapy. Source of these receptors: a human donor with HPV-associated anogenital cancer.

The chain is built from TRBV7-2 and TRBJ2-4; 7 bases fit TRBD2. Germline V gene sequence: CDR1 SGHTA, CDR2 FQGNSA. This CDR3 comprises 17 residues. The V segment lost 2 bases and the J segment 8 bases; nucleotides outside the gene matches: 15. CDR3 protein: CASSLRDGAGAWDIQYF. The CDR3 DNA reads TGTGCCAGCAGCTTACGGGATGGGGCGGGAGCGTGGGACATTCAGTACTTC.

The chain employs TRBV30 and TRBJ2-7, with 7 positions matching TRBD2. The V gene's germline CDR1 is GTSNPN and CDR2 SVGIG (reference sequence). The CDR3 has 14 residues. V was pared by 0 bases and J by 0 bases, with 2 bases of the junction left unmatched. The CDR3 DNA follows: TGTGCCTGGAGTGTAGGCGGGAGCTCCTACGAGCAGTACTTC. Amino acids: CAWSVGGSSYEQYF. Combining the CDR3 with reference TRBV30 and TRBJ2-7 gives the whole variable domain SQTIHQWPATLVQPVGSPLSLECTVEGTSNPNLYWYRQAAGRGLQLLFYSVGIGQISSEVPQNLSASRPQDRQFILSSKKLLLSDSGFYLCAWSVGGSSYEQYFGPGTRLTVT.

The gene calls are TRBV5-8 and TRBJ2-3; 7 bases are a match to TRBD1. Germline trimming cut 0 bases from V and 3 bases from J; bases unmatched to any gene: 4. This CDR3 has 15 residues. Per the germline V gene, CDR1 is SGHTS and CDR2 is YDEGEE. This chain's CDR3 is CASSLAGGETDTQYF. The CDR3 bases are TGTGCCAGCAGCTTGGCAGGGGGTGAGACAGATACGCAGTATTTT.

The rearrangement joins TRBV11-2 to TRBJ2-5; 12 positions match TRBD2. CDR1 SGHAT and CDR2 FQNNGV come from the germline V gene. V lost 0 bases, J lost 5 bases, and 4 bases stayed unmatched. The CDR3 is 16 amino acids. CDR3 nucleotides: TGTGCCAGCAGCTTAGAGCTAGCGGGAGGGGGGGAGACCCAGTACTTC. Its protein is CASSLELAGGGETQYF.

V and J are TRBV7-9 and TRBJ1-4, with 8 bases fitting TRBD1. Trimming took 1 base from V and 8 from J; bases not matched to a gene: 3. Germline V gene lookup returns CDR1 SEHNR and CDR2 FQNEAQ (reference sequence). This CDR3 comprises 14 residues. Written as DNA, the CDR3 is TGTGCCAGCAGCTTAGGCAGGGGGCCAGAAAAACTGTTTTTT. Amino acid sequence: CASSLGRGPEKLFF.